This T cell receptor beta chain was recorded in a study of PD-1 blockade in mismatch repair-deficient tumors. The study's findings and limits: Rapid post-treatment expansion, then contraction, generally preceding radiologic response, marked tumor-resident clones.

This clone was counted only a few times. Its specificity is not known. Some clones are missing from TCRdb's copy, which holds only in-frame ones; the method was immunoSEQ multiplex PCR. The sample consists of about 16,000 clones, roughly 84% of them appearing once. All patients were mismatch repair deficient, assessed by either PCR or immunohistochemistry. A few pembrolizumab responders had their TCRs sequenced. This CDR3 is 15 amino acids long. V lost 6 bases, J lost 3 bases, and 18 bases lay in between. Germline CDR1 MNHNY, CDR2 SVGAGI (reference sequence). The J gene is TRBJ2-7, the V gene TRBV6-6; D possibly corresponds to TRBD1 (6 bases). The TCR was taken from an adult with mismatch repair-deficient cancer. The sequencing here drew on PBMCs, taken before pembrolizumab treatment. CDR3 loop: CASSKTGTNNYEQYF. In DNA, the CDR3 is TGTGCCAGCAGCAAGACCGGGACAAACAACTACGAGCAGTACTTC.